The 8 T cell receptor beta chains below all came from one sample that was sequenced in a study of post-analysis software for immune sequencing data. Whole-study results and caveats: Four to six TRBV segments appeared more often in patients than in controls, and TRBV5-6, TRBV5-1 and TRBV20-1 were among these.

The TCR beta cDNA libraries carried unique molecular identifiers. In TCRdb, the PCR reads were re-called with MiXCR into one record per CDR3 protein. Counted here are about 500,000 distinct CDR3 sequences, under 55% occurring once; the ten biggest clones make up roughly an eighth. No antigen has been identified for these receptors. The sample consisted of blood. The receptor set was obtained from a girl aged 10 to 17 with multiple sclerosis.

This clonotype occurred a few times. J is TRBJ2-3 and V is TRBV20-1, with TRBD1 matching over 9 bases. The CDR3 consists of 15 residues. Trimming removed 3 bases from V and 4 bases from J; junction bases left unmatched: 8. Germline V gene data show CDR1 as DFQATT and CDR2 as SNEGSKA (reference sequence). CDR3 in amino acids: CSASPGTGRSDTQYF. As DNA, the CDR3 is TGCAGTGCTAGTCCCGGGACAGGGAGATCAGATACGCAGTATTTT.

This clonotype has a handful of counts. The chain recombines TRBV29-1 with TRBJ1-1; TRBD1 aligns across 8 bases. This CDR3 has 12 residues. Trimming cost V 3 bases and J 4 bases; bases outside gene matches: 1. CDR1 is SQVTM, CDR2 ANQGSEA, per germline. The CDR3 nucleotides read TGCAGCGTTGACAGGGGGCTCACTGAAGCTTTCTTT. This encodes CSVDRGLTEAFF.

This clonotype was seen more than once but under ten times. The V call is TRBV6-1, the J call TRBJ2-7, with 14 nucleotides matching TRBD2. The CDR3 is 17 residues long. Germline V gene sequence: CDR1 MNHNS, CDR2 SASEGT. J lost 4 bases, V lost 6 bases, and 11 bases had no gene match. The CDR3 protein is CASRRTGTSGRPYEQYF. The CDR3 DNA sequence: TGTGCCAGCAGACGGACGGGGACTAGCGGGAGACCGTACGAGCAGTACTTC.

The rearrangement links TRBV12-3 or TRBV12-4 to TRBJ1-1; 9 nucleotides agree with TRBD1. The CDR3 length is 14 residues. J lost 4 bases, V lost 7 bases, and 7 bases had no gene match. The CDR3 DNA reads as TGTGCCAGCAATAACAGGGGGCGAGGCACTGAAGCTTTCTTT. As protein: CASNNRGRGTEAFF.

The genes are TRBV20-1 and TRBJ1-5; D unresolved. CDR1 is DFQATT and CDR2 is SNEGSKA in the germline V gene (reference sequence). Trimming pared 3 bases from V and 0 bases from J, leaving 6 bases between. The CDR3 spans 13 residues. The DNA for the CDR3 is TGCAGTGCTAGGACGTATAGCAATCAGCCCCAGCATTTT. Encoded protein: CSARTYSNQPQHF.

This clonotype appeared a single time. The chain joins TRBV7-8 to TRBJ1-5; TRBD1 aligns across 9 bases. Looked up from germline, CDR1 is SGHVS and CDR2 is FQNEAQ. The junction had 0 bases not matched to a gene; V was cut back by 0 bases and J by 0 bases. There are 16 residues in the CDR3. The CDR3 DNA reads TGTGCCAGCAGCTTAGCGGACAGGGGTAGCAATCAGCCCCAGCATTTT. Encoded protein: CASSLADRGSNQPQHF. Full variable domain (outside the CDR3, taken from reference TRBV7-8 and TRBJ1-5): GAGVSQSPRYKVAKRGQDVALRCDPISGHVSLFWYQQALGQGPEFLTYFQNEAQLDKSGLPSDRFFAERPEGSVSTLKIQRTQQEDSAVYLCASSLADRGSNQPQHFGDGTRLSIL.

The chain links TRBV10-2 to TRBJ1-1, with 9 bases matching TRBD1. Germline values: CDR1 WSHSY, CDR2 SAAADI. V was pared by 7 bases and J by 3 bases, with 9 bases of the junction left unmatched. CDR3 length: 15 residues. The CDR3 DNA follows: TGCGCCAGCAAACGGCCGGACAGGGGTGACACTGAAGCTTTCTTT. This sequence encodes CASKRPDRGDTEAFF.

This clonotype has just a few counts. V usage is TRBV20-1 and J usage is TRBJ2-4, with 7 bases aligning to TRBD2. The assigned J gene may be wrong: the sequence end matches TRBJ2-5 better. Germline CDR1 is DFQATT and CDR2 is SNEGSKA (reference sequence). CDR3 length: 15 amino acids. The DNA of the CDR3 is TGCAGTGCTGGTGGATTTGGCGGGAGTGCGGAGACCCAGTACTTC. Its protein is CSAGGFGGSAETQYF.